The 16 T cell receptor beta chains given below trace back to one sample, sequenced in a study of spatial heterogeneity in lung cancer. TCRdb reprocessed the 5' RACE reads via MiXCR and lists one record per CDR3 protein. The table includes roughly 48,000 distinct CDR3 sequences, roughly 5% detected once. The time point here: sample taken at primary tumor resection. Without sorting, whole RNA was sequenced from tumor, nontumor lung or frozen PBMC. The sequencing used PBMCs, collected at surgery. These receptors all stem from a male donor with early-stage non-small cell lung cancer.

The V and J genes are TRBV29-1 and TRBJ2-5; 7 bases align to TRBD1. The V segment lost 7 bases and the J segment 7 bases; nucleotides outside the gene matches: 15. Germline V gives CDR1 SQVTM, CDR2 ANQGSEA. The CDR3 covers 14 residues. The CDR3 region has the DNA TGCAGCGCGGTACAGGGGTATGGGCTCGCGACCCAGTACTTC. It specifies CSAVQGYGLATQYF. Variable domain in full (rest from reference TRBV29-1 and TRBJ2-5): SAVISQKPSRDICQRGTSLTIQCQVDSQVTMMFWYRQQPGQSLTLIATANQGSEATYESGFVIDKFPISRPNLTFSTLTVSNMSPEDSSIYLCSAVQGYGLATQYFGPGTRLLVL.

A single count supports this clonotype. The chain employs TRBV12-3 or TRBV12-4 and TRBJ1-1; possible D gene TRBD1, 5 bases. Trimming cost V 4 bases and J 4 bases, with 13 bases left between them. This CDR3 contains 14 residues. The CDR3: CASSSLGGGTEAFF. Here the CDR3 DNA reads TGTGCCAGCAGTTCTTTGGGCGGGGGCACTGAAGCTTTCTTT.

There are many counts of this clonotype. This chain links TRBV20-1 with TRBJ2-5, with D tentatively TRBD2 (7 bases). Germline-derived CDR1 and CDR2 are DFQATT and SNEGSKA (reference sequence). V was clipped by 6 bases and J by 7 bases, with 18 bases between them. CDR3 length: 13 residues. This chain's CDR3 is CSATPGGVGTQYF. CDR3 DNA: TGCAGTGCAACCCCGGGGGGCGTAGGGACCCAGTACTTC.

This clonotype showed up many times. This chain links TRBV7-8 with TRBJ2-1, with D unclear. Germline V CDR1 and CDR2: SGHVS, FQNEAQ. The CDR3 sequence is 18 residues long. The ends were cut back, 1 base at V and 0 bases at J, with 16 bases in the middle. CDR3 bases: TGTGCCAGCAGCTTAGGATACAAAGGCGGACGCTCCTACAATGAGCAGTTCTTC. Translating it yields CASSLGYKGGRSYNEQFF.

This clonotype showed up many times. V usage is TRBV5-1 and J usage is TRBJ1-5; possible D gene TRBD1, 5 bases. With 1 base removed from V and 2 bases from J, the gap between germline ends came to 10 bases. CDR3 length: 15 amino acids. CDR1 and CDR2 from the germline V gene are SGHRS and YFSETQ. CDR3 nucleotide sequence: TGCGCCAGCAGCTTGCCCAGGGTTCGCAATCAGCCCCAGCATTTT. Translation gives CASSLPRVRNQPQHF. Looking up the rest from reference TRBV5-1 and TRBJ1-5 gives the full variable domain: KAGVTQTPRYLIKTRGQQVTLSCSPISGHRSVSWYQQTPGQGLQFLFEYFSETQRNKGNFPGRFSGRQFSNSRSEMNVSTLELGDSALYLCASSLPRVRNQPQHFGDGTRLSIL.

The chain combines TRBV20-1 with TRBJ1-1; possible D gene TRBD1, 5 bases. There are 15 residues in the CDR3. The V end lost 0 bases, the J end lost 0 bases, and 11 bases lay between the germline ends. Per the germline V gene, CDR1 is DFQATT and CDR2 is SNEGSKA (reference sequence). The CDR3 DNA reads as TGCAGTGCTAGAGATGGAGCCAGGGTGAACACTGAAGCTTTCTTT. Amino acid sequence: CSARDGARVNTEAFF.

This clonotype was counted many times. The rearrangement uses TRBV2 and TRBJ2-1; D unresolved. V dropped 0 bases and J dropped 9 bases, with 12 bases sitting between them. This CDR3 contains 14 residues. CDR1 and CDR2 from the germline V gene are SNHLY and FYNNEI. The CDR3 spells CASSEAVKGGEQFF. The DNA of the CDR3 is TGTGCCAGCAGTGAAGCGGTTAAGGGCGGTGAGCAGTTCTTC.

This clonotype was detected ten times or more. The chain uses TRBV7-3 and TRBJ2-3, with D possibly being TRBD2 (5 bases). CDR1 is SGHTA and CDR2 is FQGTGA in the germline V gene. V lost 5 bases and J lost 5, with 8 bases in between. CDR3 length: 12 residues. The DNA of the CDR3 is TGTGCCAGCAGCCCAGAGGGAGATACGCAGTATTTT. Translation: CASSPEGDTQYF.

This clonotype was seen at least ten times. The chain carries TRBV12-3 or TRBV12-4 and TRBJ1-1; D unresolved. The V and J ends lost 4 bases and 7 bases respectively, with 7 bases between them. CDR3 length: 11 residues. CDR3 DNA sequence: TGTGCCAGCAGTTCCGACGGTGAAGCTTTCTTT. Its protein product is CASSSDGEAFF.

This clonotype was observed at least ten times. The chain recombines TRBV11-2 with TRBJ2-5; possible D gene TRBD2, 6 bases. Germline lookup yields CDR1 SGHAT and CDR2 FQNNGV. The V end was cut by 5 bases, the J end by 2 bases, with 21 bases between. The CDR3 loop spans 17 amino acids. The CDR3 region is CASSLSGAVTLQETQYF. The CDR3 region has the DNA TGTGCCAGCAGCCTCTCGGGAGCAGTAACGCTTCAAGAGACCCAGTACTTC.

This clonotype was observed at least ten times. The chain joins TRBV5-1 to TRBJ2-5; D perhaps matches TRBD1 (6 bases). CDR3 length: 14 amino acids. Germline V gene data show CDR1 as SGHRS and CDR2 as YFSETQ. V lost 0 bases and J lost 3, with 9 bases in between. This CDR3 reads CASSLGTAKETQYF. CDR3 in DNA: TGCGCCAGCAGCTTGGGGACAGCCAAAGAGACCCAGTACTTC.

This clonotype was counted ten times or more. The V and J genes are TRBV6-5 and TRBJ2-6; TRBD2 matches at 7 bases. Germline V gives CDR1 MNHEY, CDR2 SVGAGI. The trim removed 6 bases at V and 1 base at J, leaving 9 bases unmatched. The length of the CDR3 is 17 residues. CDR3 DNA sequence: TGTGCCAGCAGACCCTCCCCTAGCGGTTCTGGGGCCAACGTCCTGACTTTC. This codes for CASRPSPSGSGANVLTF.

This clonotype appeared many times. The chain couples TRBV20-1 to TRBJ1-4, with 12 bases lining up with TRBD1. Germline V gene sequence: CDR1 DFQATT, CDR2 SNEGSKA (reference sequence). Trimming removed 5 bases from V and 8 bases from J; junction bases left unmatched: 9. The CDR3 length is 15 residues. The chain's CDR3 is CSASGTGGAREKLFF. The DNA of the CDR3 is TGCAGTGCTTCCGGGACAGGGGGCGCACGGGAAAAACTGTTTTTT.

This clonotype has a count of ten or more. This chain uses TRBV11-3 with TRBJ2-1; 7 bases are a match to TRBD2. The CDR3 runs 16 residues. CDR1 is SGHNT, CDR2 YENEEA, per germline. The J segment lost 4 bases and the V segment lost 5 bases, leaving 11 bases of the junction unmatched. CDR3: CASSTGGAGPYNEQFF. Written as DNA, the CDR3 is TGTGCCAGCAGCACCGGGGGAGCGGGGCCGTACAATGAGCAGTTCTTC.

This clonotype was counted a few times. V gene TRBV7-9 combines with J gene TRBJ1-5, with unresolved D. Germline values: CDR1 SEHNR, CDR2 FQNEAQ (reference sequence). The V end lost 3 bases, the J end lost 7 bases, and 10 bases lay between the germline ends. The CDR3 is 13 amino acids. CDR3 region: CASSLSLLQPQHF. The CDR3 DNA follows: TGTGCCAGCAGCTTGTCCCTATTGCAGCCCCAGCATTTT.

This clonotype was detected a few times. This chain joins TRBV5-1 and TRBJ2-7; possible D gene TRBD2, 5 bases. Trimming removed 4 bases from V and 7 bases from J, with 27 bases in between. The CDR3 covers 17 residues. Germline values: CDR1 SGHRS, CDR2 YFSETQ. The CDR3 here is CASSPAVLGTPTGEQYF. For the CDR3, the DNA is TGCGCCAGCAGCCCGGCGGTCTTAGGTACTCCTACGGGGGAGCAGTACTTC.